These T cell receptor beta chains were read from a single sample in a study of human T cells and chemical hapten exposure. TCRdb processed the RACE reads anew with MiXCR; each CDR3 protein has one entry. The sample contains some 78,000 distinct CDR3 sequences, over 8.5% of which appear only once. Sequences were obtained from whole blood. These receptors originate from a male donor in good health. Some clones in this sample may be carry-over from other donors' samples. Each CDR3 is given without its conserved first and last residue. Fields, in order: V gene, J gene, D gene, CDR3 protein. The D gene is left open where the match is weak.

v_gene: TRBV2
j_gene: TRBJ2-5
d_gene: -
CDR3aa: ASGRAAGTQY

v_gene: TRBV16
j_gene: TRBJ2-1
d_gene: TRBD2
CDR3aa: ASSPPGRGINEQF

v_gene: TRBV7-6
j_gene: TRBJ2-5
d_gene: -
CDR3aa: ASSLNSPQETQY

v_gene: TRBV11-2
j_gene: TRBJ2-3
d_gene: TRBD1
CDR3aa: ASSPGQSTDTQY

v_gene: TRBV7-9
j_gene: TRBJ1-3
d_gene: -
CDR3aa: ASSPLISGNTIY

v_gene: TRBV7-9
j_gene: TRBJ1-4
d_gene: -
CDR3aa: ASSSNGATNEKLF

v_gene: TRBV4-3
j_gene: TRBJ2-7
d_gene: -
CDR3aa: ASSQDPEDGEQY

v_gene: TRBV7-6
j_gene: TRBJ1-2
d_gene: TRBD1
CDR3aa: ASSRGRGRGLFYGYT

v_gene: TRBV6-6
j_gene: TRBJ2-1
d_gene: -
CDR3aa: ASSYSSDSRGEQF

v_gene: TRBV5-1
j_gene: TRBJ1-2
d_gene: TRBD1
CDR3aa: ASSLGDRSSGYT

v_gene: TRBV20-1
j_gene: TRBJ2-4
d_gene: -
CDR3aa: SARGSRARGNIQY

v_gene: TRBV6-2/TRBV6-3
j_gene: TRBJ2-1
d_gene: -
CDR3aa: ASSYSHRESPYNEQF

v_gene: TRBV6-5
j_gene: TRBJ1-6
d_gene: TRBD1
CDR3aa: ASSYYGGQNNSPLH

v_gene: TRBV12-3/TRBV12-4
j_gene: TRBJ2-2
d_gene: -
CDR3aa: ASRYTGNTGELF

v_gene: TRBV10-2
j_gene: TRBJ2-3
d_gene: -
CDR3aa: ASRTQGWVTDTQY

v_gene: TRBV2
j_gene: TRBJ2-1
d_gene: -
CDR3aa: ASSDGGSVNEQF

v_gene: TRBV29-1
j_gene: TRBJ2-3
d_gene: -
CDR3aa: SVEFGGLTDTQY

v_gene: TRBV7-6
j_gene: TRBJ2-1
d_gene: -
CDR3aa: ASSLGPSSYNEQF

v_gene: TRBV2
j_gene: TRBJ2-7
d_gene: TRBD2
CDR3aa: ASSDPGTSGTYEQY

v_gene: TRBV5-1
j_gene: TRBJ2-1
d_gene: TRBD2
CDR3aa: ASSLLAGGFSGEQF

v_gene: TRBV5-1
j_gene: TRBJ2-3
d_gene: -
CDR3aa: ASKTDSISTDTQY

v_gene: TRBV12-5
j_gene: TRBJ1-1
d_gene: TRBD1
CDR3aa: ASGNAGTGGMNTEAF

v_gene: TRBV10-3
j_gene: TRBJ1-5
d_gene: -
CDR3aa: AIRDSNQPQH

v_gene: TRBV6-5
j_gene: TRBJ1-1
d_gene: -
CDR3aa: ASSLGAGTEAF

v_gene: TRBV9
j_gene: TRBJ1-2
d_gene: -
CDR3aa: ASSETAGQPNYGYT

v_gene: TRBV7-2
j_gene: TRBJ1-4
d_gene: -
CDR3aa: ASSLHPGVEKLF

v_gene: TRBV18
j_gene: TRBJ2-4
d_gene: -
CDR3aa: ASSPLWAAGTNIQY

v_gene: TRBV6-1
j_gene: TRBJ1-6
d_gene: -
CDR3aa: ASSEAGSNSPLH

v_gene: TRBV5-4
j_gene: TRBJ1-1
d_gene: TRBD1
CDR3aa: ASSLSRGLSEAF

v_gene: TRBV9
j_gene: TRBJ1-1
d_gene: TRBD1
CDR3aa: ASSQWGQGAPVHTEAF

v_gene: TRBV19
j_gene: TRBJ1-2
d_gene: -
CDR3aa: ASSRSAFYGYT

v_gene: TRBV3-1
j_gene: TRBJ2-3
d_gene: -
CDR3aa: ASSPGAGDTQY

v_gene: TRBV27
j_gene: TRBJ2-7
d_gene: -
CDR3aa: ASSLDPGVALNEQY

v_gene: TRBV29-1
j_gene: TRBJ2-3
d_gene: -
CDR3aa: SVAYGISTDTQY

v_gene: TRBV12-3/TRBV12-4
j_gene: TRBJ2-7
d_gene: TRBD2
CDR3aa: ASSPSPGLAGSYEQY

v_gene: TRBV10-3
j_gene: TRBJ2-7
d_gene: -
CDR3aa: AIKTAQVGSDEQY

v_gene: TRBV5-1
j_gene: TRBJ2-5
d_gene: TRBD2
CDR3aa: ASSLVPLAGRTQETQY

v_gene: TRBV6-5
j_gene: TRBJ2-7
d_gene: TRBD1
CDR3aa: ASKYARDRFYEQY

v_gene: TRBV12-3/TRBV12-4
j_gene: TRBJ1-2
d_gene: -
CDR3aa: ASRAPLGSPEMNGYT

v_gene: TRBV11-2
j_gene: TRBJ2-7
d_gene: -
CDR3aa: ASSARLEEVYEQY

v_gene: TRBV12-3/TRBV12-4
j_gene: TRBJ2-7
d_gene: TRBD1
CDR3aa: ASSLEDRGGYEQY

v_gene: TRBV5-1
j_gene: TRBJ2-1
d_gene: -
CDR3aa: ASSSTGRVIVYNEQF

v_gene: TRBV7-2
j_gene: TRBJ2-1
d_gene: -
CDR3aa: ASSLLAGFYNEQF

v_gene: TRBV27
j_gene: TRBJ2-7
d_gene: -
CDR3aa: ASRPGLTYEQY

v_gene: TRBV3-1
j_gene: TRBJ2-7
d_gene: TRBD1
CDR3aa: ASSQVGGHEQY

v_gene: TRBV6-2/TRBV6-3
j_gene: TRBJ1-2
d_gene: TRBD1
CDR3aa: ASSFVGQGSYGYT

v_gene: TRBV20-1
j_gene: TRBJ2-7
d_gene: -
CDR3aa: SARGDPAYEQY

v_gene: TRBV14
j_gene: TRBJ1-3
d_gene: -
CDR3aa: ASSQDFPAGNTIY

v_gene: TRBV19
j_gene: TRBJ1-1
d_gene: -
CDR3aa: ASSTGAEAF

v_gene: TRBV16
j_gene: TRBJ1-1
d_gene: TRBD1
CDR3aa: ASSQALDREGTEAF

v_gene: TRBV2
j_gene: TRBJ1-5
d_gene: -
CDR3aa: ASKVGGSNQPQH

v_gene: TRBV2
j_gene: TRBJ2-7
d_gene: -
CDR3aa: ASSRGEVKTYEQY

v_gene: TRBV20-1
j_gene: TRBJ1-4
d_gene: -
CDR3aa: SARDREQGQTFFGERLF

v_gene: TRBV10-3
j_gene: TRBJ2-3
d_gene: -
CDR3aa: AISDEGVSTDTQY

v_gene: TRBV12-5
j_gene: TRBJ2-5
d_gene: -
CDR3aa: ASARDKSWETQY

v_gene: TRBV12-3/TRBV12-4
j_gene: TRBJ2-7
d_gene: -
CDR3aa: ASSPKTGFYEQY

v_gene: TRBV7-3
j_gene: TRBJ2-2
d_gene: -
CDR3aa: DSSSGLTGELF

v_gene: TRBV20-1
j_gene: TRBJ1-2
d_gene: TRBD1
CDR3aa: SALGQGDGYGYT

v_gene: TRBV28
j_gene: TRBJ2-7
d_gene: TRBD2
CDR3aa: ASATSGASYEQY

v_gene: TRBV27
j_gene: TRBJ2-7
d_gene: TRBD1
CDR3aa: ASSPGQTYEQY